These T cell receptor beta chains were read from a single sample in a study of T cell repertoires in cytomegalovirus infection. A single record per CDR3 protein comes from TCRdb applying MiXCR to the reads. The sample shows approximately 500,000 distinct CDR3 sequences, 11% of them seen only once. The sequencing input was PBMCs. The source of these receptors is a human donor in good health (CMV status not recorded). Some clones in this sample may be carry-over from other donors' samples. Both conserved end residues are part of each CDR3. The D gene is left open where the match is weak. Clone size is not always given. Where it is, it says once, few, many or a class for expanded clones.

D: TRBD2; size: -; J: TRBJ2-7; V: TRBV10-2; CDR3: CASSEEPGLANEQYF; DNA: TGCGCCAGCAGTGAGGAACCGGGACTAGCGAACGAGCAGTACTTC
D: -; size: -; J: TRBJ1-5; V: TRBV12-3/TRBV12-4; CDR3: CARSHRDGRNQPQHF; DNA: TGTGCCCGCAGTCACCGGGACGGCCGCAATCAGCCCCAGCATTTT
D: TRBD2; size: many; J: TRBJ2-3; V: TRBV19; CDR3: CASSIGSASGSSDTQYF; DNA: TGTGCCAGTAGTATAGGGTCTGCTAGCGGGAGCTCAGATACGCAGTATTTT
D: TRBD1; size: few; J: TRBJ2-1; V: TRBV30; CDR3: CAWSVQGAYEQFF; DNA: TGTGCCTGGAGTGTACAGGGGGCATATGAGCAGTTCTTC
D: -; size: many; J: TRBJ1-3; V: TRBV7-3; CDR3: CASSLSGPDGNTIYF; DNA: TGTGCCAGCAGCTTATCAGGTCCGGACGGAAACACCATATATTTT
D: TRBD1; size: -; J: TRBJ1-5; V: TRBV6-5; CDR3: CASSKGQGDTSNQPQHF; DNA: TGTGCCAGCAGCAAGGGACAGGGGGACACATCCAATCAGCCCCAGCATTTT
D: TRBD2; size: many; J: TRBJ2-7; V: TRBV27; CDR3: CASRRGGAYEQYF; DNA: TGTGCCAGCCGTCGGGGGGGGGCTTACGAGCAGTACTTC
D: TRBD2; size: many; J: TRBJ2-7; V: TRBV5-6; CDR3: CASSLVGLAPQQYF; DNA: TGTGCCAGCAGCTTAGTGGGACTAGCGCCACAGCAGTACTTC
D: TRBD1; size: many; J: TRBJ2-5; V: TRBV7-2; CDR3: CASSWGQVQETQYF; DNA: TGTGCCAGCAGCTGGGGACAGGTCCAAGAGACCCAGTACTTC
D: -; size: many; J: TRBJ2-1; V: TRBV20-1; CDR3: CSASETRDNEQFF; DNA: TGCAGTGCTAGTGAGACTCGCGACAATGAGCAGTTCTTC
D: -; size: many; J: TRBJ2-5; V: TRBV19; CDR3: CASSTSGIQETQYF; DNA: TGTGCCAGTAGTACCTCCGGGATCCAAGAGACCCAGTACTTC
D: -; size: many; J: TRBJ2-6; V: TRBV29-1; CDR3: CSVEGVGSSRANVLTF; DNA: TGCAGCGTTGAAGGGGTGGGGAGTTCTCGGGCCAACGTCCTGACTTTC
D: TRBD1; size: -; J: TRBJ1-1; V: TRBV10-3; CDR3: CAISLGGTGNTEAFF; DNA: TGTGCCATCAGTCTGGGGGGGACAGGGAACACTGAAGCTTTCTTT
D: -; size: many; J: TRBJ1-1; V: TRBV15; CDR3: CATSRERMNTEAFF; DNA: TGTGCCACCAGCAGAGAGAGGATGAACACTGAAGCTTTCTTT
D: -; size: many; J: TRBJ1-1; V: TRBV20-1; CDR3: CSVKPIGNTEAFF; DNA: TGCAGTGTCAAGCCAATAGGGAACACTGAAGCTTTCTTT
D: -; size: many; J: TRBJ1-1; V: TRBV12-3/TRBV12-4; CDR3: CASSLGDPEAFF; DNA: TGTGCCAGCAGTTTAGGGGACCCCGAAGCTTTCTTT
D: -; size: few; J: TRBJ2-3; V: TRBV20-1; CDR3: CSAARWGAGTDTQYF; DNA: TGCAGTGCCGCGCGGTGGGGGGCGGGCACAGATACGCAGTATTTT
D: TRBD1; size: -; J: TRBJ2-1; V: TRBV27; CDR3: CASRAGQGSGGEQFF; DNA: TGTGCCAGCCGGGCGGGACAGGGGAGTGGAGGTGAGCAGTTCTTC